These T cell receptor beta chains were read from a single sample in a study of blood T cells in healthy people across ages. TCRdb re-called the 5' RACE reads through MiXCR, storing one row per CDR3 protein. The sample lists 650,000 to 800,000 distinct CDR3 sequences, around 43% occurring once. Specimen: blood. These receptors all come from a man in his sixties in good health. Both conserved end residues are part of each CDR3. The order of the fields is J gene, clone size, V gene, D gene, CDR3 DNA, CDR3 protein. A D gene is named only where the DNA matches it firmly. Clone size is stated in some rows and not others, as once, few, many or a class when expanded.

J: TRBJ2-5; size: many; V: TRBV7-2; D: NA; DNA: TGTGCCAGCAGCCTAGGACCACAAGAGACCCAGTACTTC; CDR3: CASSLGPQETQYF
J: TRBJ2-7; size: few; V: TRBV9; D: NA; DNA: TGTGCCAGCAGCCCCCATACTAACCCTTCCTACAATGAGCAGTACTTC; CDR3: CASSPHTNPSYNEQYF
J: TRBJ1-1; size: NA; V: TRBV7-9; D: NA; DNA: TGTGCCAGCAGCTTAGCGGGGGGCGACGGTGAAGCTTTCTTT; CDR3: CASSLAGGDGEAFF
J: TRBJ1-6; size: once; V: TRBV20-1; D: NA; DNA: TGCAGTGCTAGAGTTGGGGAGAGCTCCTATAATTCACCCCTCCACTTT; CDR3: CSARVGESSYNSPLHF
J: TRBJ2-7; size: NA; V: TRBV29-1; D: NA; DNA: TGCACTGGACAGCTCTATGATGAGCAGTACTTC; CDR3: CTGQLYDEQYF
J: TRBJ2-1; size: NA; V: TRBV7-2; D: NA; DNA: TGTGCCAGCAGTATACGCCCCTCGGGCTACAATGAGCAGTTCTTC; CDR3: CASSIRPSGYNEQFF
J: TRBJ2-7; size: few; V: TRBV20-1; D: NA; DNA: TGCAGTGCTACGAAAGGTTTCTCCTACGAGCAGTACTTC; CDR3: CSATKGFSYEQYF
J: TRBJ2-5; size: NA; V: TRBV27; D: NA; DNA: TGTGCCAGCAGCTACTTGGGCGGGACCCAGTACTTC; CDR3: CASSYLGGTQYF
J: TRBJ2-1; size: few; V: TRBV7-2; D: NA; DNA: TGTGCCAGCAGCTCCGGGGACGGTCGGAGTTACAATGAGCAGTTCTTC; CDR3: CASSSGDGRSYNEQFF
J: TRBJ2-1; size: NA; V: TRBV28; D: NA; DNA: TGTGCCAGCAGCGCTAGAGGGACCCAGTTCTTC; CDR3: CASSARGTQFF
J: TRBJ1-2; size: NA; V: TRBV6-1; D: NA; DNA: TGTGCCAGCAGTCAATCAGGGACGGAGAACTATGGCTACACCTTC; CDR3: CASSQSGTENYGYTF
J: TRBJ2-7; size: NA; V: TRBV12-3/TRBV12-4; D: TRBD1; DNA: TGTGCCAGCAGACATAACAGGGGAAGCTCTCTCCACGAGCAGTACTTC; CDR3: CASRHNRGSSLHEQYF
J: TRBJ2-5; size: few; V: TRBV7-2; D: NA; DNA: TGTGCCAGCAGCTTAGATTGGGGGGGCGGCCTACTGTACTTC; CDR3: CASSLDWGGGLLYF
J: TRBJ2-3; size: many; V: TRBV5-5; D: NA; DNA: TGTGCCAGCAGCCAGGGCACGGAGCGCGGGGCTAGCACAGATACGCAGTATTTT; CDR3: CASSQGTERGASTDTQYF
J: TRBJ2-3; size: once; V: TRBV2; D: NA; DNA: TGTGCCAGCAGTGATGGACGGGGAACCCCCACAGATACGCAGTATTTT; CDR3: CASSDGRGTPTDTQYF
J: TRBJ1-5; size: NA; V: TRBV27; D: NA; DNA: TGTGCCAGCAGTTCAACAGGGTTTCAGCCCCAGCATTTT; CDR3: CASSSTGFQPQHF
J: TRBJ1-2; size: few; V: TRBV9; D: TRBD1; DNA: TGTGCCAGCAGCGTAGATCAGGGGGCCTATGGCTACACCTTC; CDR3: CASSVDQGAYGYTF
J: TRBJ2-3; size: NA; V: TRBV5-1; D: TRBD1; DNA: TGCGCCAGCAGCTTGGTGACAGGGAAGGGCACAGATACGCAGTATTTT; CDR3: CASSLVTGKGTDTQYF
J: TRBJ2-5; size: few; V: TRBV20-1; D: TRBD2; DNA: TGCAGTGCTCACCACGCTAGCGGGGGAGTCTGGACCCAGTACTTC; CDR3: CSAHHASGGVWTQYF
J: TRBJ2-7; size: NA; V: TRBV4-3; D: NA; DNA: TGCGCCAGCAGTCGAAAGAGGGGAACCTACGAGCAGTACTTC; CDR3: CASSRKRGTYEQYF
J: TRBJ2-7; size: NA; V: TRBV7-9; D: TRBD2; DNA: TGTGCCAGCAGCTTAATTCCTAGCGGCCCCTACGAGCAGTACTTC; CDR3: CASSLIPSGPYEQYF
J: TRBJ1-1; size: few; V: TRBV7-8; D: TRBD1; DNA: TGTGCCAGCAGCCCTACGGGACAGGGTAAAGCGGGGGGACTCACTGAAGCTTTCTTT; CDR3: CASSPTGQGKAGGLTEAFF
J: TRBJ2-1; size: few; V: TRBV20-1; D: TRBD2; DNA: TGCAGTGCTAGTGCTAGCGGGGGGGCCCAAGGCTCCTACAATGAGCAGTTCTTC; CDR3: CSASASGGAQGSYNEQFF
J: TRBJ1-1; size: NA; V: TRBV27; D: TRBD1; DNA: TGTGCCAGCAGTTCGACAGGGGGCCCCTTGCTTGAAGCTTTCTTT; CDR3: CASSSTGGPLLEAFF
J: TRBJ2-5; size: NA; V: TRBV27; D: NA; DNA: TGTGCCAGCAGTTTAAGCAGGGGCCTCCGCCCAGAGACCCAGTACTTC; CDR3: CASSLSRGLRPETQYF
J: TRBJ1-1; size: NA; V: TRBV4-3; D: TRBD1; DNA: TGCGCCAGCAGCCCTGGACAGGGGTCCCCTAACACTGAAGCTTTCTTT; CDR3: CASSPGQGSPNTEAFF
J: TRBJ2-6; size: many; V: TRBV4-3; D: TRBD1; DNA: TGCGCCAGCAGCCTACGTCCCGCGACAGGGGGCGTTTCTGGGGCCAACGTCCTGACTTTC; CDR3: CASSLRPATGGVSGANVLTF
J: TRBJ1-5; size: NA; V: TRBV6-1; D: TRBD1; DNA: TGTGCCAGCAGTCGAGGACAGGGCGGTCTGGGGTTAGCAGGCAATCAGCCCCAGCATTTT; CDR3: CASSRGQGGLGLAGNQPQHF
J: TRBJ2-7; size: NA; V: TRBV27; D: TRBD1; DNA: TGTGCCAGCAGTTTATATAGCAGGGGGCTAAGAGATTACGAGCAGTACTTC; CDR3: CASSLYSRGLRDYEQYF
J: TRBJ2-3; size: few; V: TRBV4-3; D: NA; DNA: TGCGCCAGCAGCCAAGCAAGGAGCACAGATACGCAGTATTTT; CDR3: CASSQARSTDTQYF
J: TRBJ1-1; size: NA; V: TRBV7-2; D: NA; DNA: TGTGCCAGCAGTAACTACAGGCCAGAAGCTTTCTTT; CDR3: CASSNYRPEAFF